The next 16 T cell receptor beta chains were all read from a single sample in a study of cytomegalovirus exposure and HLA in healthy donors. PCR employed 60 Vbeta and 13 Jbeta primers. Using immunoSEQ multiplex PCR, the repertoire was profiled, and TCRdb retains in-frame clones only, with some absent. The table has 150,000 to 180,000 clones, 65% to 75% seen once. The specimen sequenced was PBMCs. The receptors come from a man aged 18 to 35 in good health and CMV-seronegative.

This clone appeared a single time. V usage is TRBV5-1 and J usage is TRBJ1-4; tentatively, D is TRBD1 (5 bases). The germline V gene encodes CDR1 SGHRS and CDR2 YFSETQ. The ends were cut back, 0 bases at V and 8 bases at J, with 11 bases in the middle. There are 14 residues in the CDR3. DNA of the CDR3: TGCGCCAGCAGCTTGGAGAGGGGAGGGGAAAAACTGTTTTTT. This sequence encodes CASSLERGGEKLFF. Looking up the rest from reference TRBV5-1 and TRBJ1-4 gives the full variable domain: KAGVTQTPRYLIKTRGQQVTLSCSPISGHRSVSWYQQTPGQGLQFLFEYFSETQRNKGNFPGRFSGRQFSNSRSEMNVSTLELGDSALYLCASSLERGGEKLFFGSGTQLSVL.

The V and J genes are TRBV5-1 and TRBJ2-4; 7 bases are shared with TRBD1. The CDR3 contains 14 residues. Trimming took 0 bases from V and 12 from J; bases not matched to a gene: 9. CDR1 is SGHRS and CDR2 is YFSETQ in the germline V gene. The DNA for the CDR3 is TGCGCCAGCAGCTTGGAACAGGGGTCGGAAGATCAGTACTTC. Its protein product is CASSLEQGSEDQYF.

This clone was detected only a few times. A junction end diverges from the germline sequence, so it may reflect a read error. The rearrangement joins TRBV7-9 to TRBJ2-7; TRBD1 aligns across 8 bases. Germline V gene lookup returns CDR1 SEHNR and CDR2 FQNEAQ (reference sequence). The CDR3 covers 13 residues. CDR3 in amino acids: CSSSFTGGDEQYF. DNA for the CDR3: TGTTCCAGCAGCTTTACAGGGGGTGACGAGCAGTACTTC.

V gene TRBV6-1 combines with J gene TRBJ2-7; 9 bases agree with TRBD1. Per the germline V gene, CDR1 is MNHNS and CDR2 is SASEGT. Trimming took 3 bases from V and 5 from J; bases not matched to a gene: 5. There are 14 residues in the CDR3. Written as DNA, the CDR3 is TGTGCCAGCAGTGAGGGACAGGGATTGGACGAGCAGTACTTC. Amino acid sequence: CASSEGQGLDEQYF.

The rearrangement joins TRBV12-2 to TRBJ1-1; TRBD1 reflects the table's D call only, with no check against the DNA. TRBV12-2 is annotated as a pseudogene. The CDR3 sequence is 14 residues long. The CDR3 sequence: CASRPWDSALEAFF. CDR3 DNA: TGTGCAAGTCGCCCATGGGACAGTGCCCTTGAAGCTTTCTTT.

The V gene is TRBV27, the J gene TRBJ1-5; D not resolved. V was trimmed by 1 base and J by 1 base, leaving 11 bases between them. This CDR3 is 16 amino acids long. Germline CDR1 and CDR2: MNHEY and SMNVEV (reference sequence). The CDR3 coding sequence is TGTGCCAGCAGTTTATATTTGCCGACAAGCAATCAGCCCCAGCATTTT. It yields the protein CASSLYLPTSNQPQHF.

This chain links TRBV2 with TRBJ1-5; possible D gene TRBD1, 6 bases. CDR1 and CDR2 from the germline V gene are SNHLY and FYNNEI. The CDR3 is made up of 14 amino acids. Deletions cut 4 bases from V and 4 bases from J, with 11 bases between. CDR3 DNA sequence: TGTGCCAGCAGTGGGGCAGGGGCGAATCAGCCCCAGCATTTT. Its protein is CASSGAGANQPQHF.

This clone was counted only a few times. J is TRBJ2-7 and V is TRBV7-9; 8 bases fit TRBD1. The germline gives CDR1 SEHNR, CDR2 FQNEAQ (reference sequence). V lost 5 bases, J lost 2 bases, and 5 bases stayed unmatched. The CDR3 sequence is 14 residues long. The DNA for the CDR3 is TGTGCCAGCAGCGTACAGGGGGGTCCCTACGAGCAGTACTTC. It is translated as CASSVQGGPYEQYF.

V and J are TRBV2 and TRBJ2-7; D is perhaps TRBD1 (5 bases). The V gene lost 5 bases and the J gene lost 3 bases, with 11 bases spanning the gap. The germline V gene encodes CDR1 SNHLY and CDR2 FYNNEI. The CDR3 runs to 13 residues. The CDR3 region has the DNA TGTGCCAGCAGTCTTGACAGAAACTACGAGCAGTACGTC. This gives the protein CASSLDRNYEQYV.

The CDR3 is CASAVQGNLGEKLFF. CDR3 coding DNA: TGTGCCAGCGCCGTGCAGGGGAATCTTGGGGAAAAACTGTTTTTT. The rearrangement joins TRBV6-4 to TRBJ1-4; weak D call: TRBD1 (6 bases). This CDR3 is built from 15 residues. Germline V lookup: CDR1 MRHNA, CDR2 SNTAGT. The ends were cut back, 8 bases at V and 8 bases at J, with 21 bases in the middle.

Comment on this clone: Different DNA sequences within this sample yield the same CDR3. The chain recombines TRBV11-3 with TRBJ1-1, with a weak D call TRBD1 (6 bases). The V gene's germline CDR1 is SGHNT and CDR2 YENEEA. Trimming pared 2 bases from V and 5 bases from J, leaving 9 bases between. CDR3 length: 13 residues. CDR3 DNA sequence: TGTGCCAGCAGCTTAAACAGGGATACTGAAGCTTTCTTT. Its protein product is CASSLNRDTEAFF. The full variable domain, completed using reference TRBV11-3 and TRBJ1-1, is EAGVVQSPRYKIIEKKQPVAFWCNPISGHNTLYWYLQNLGQGPELLIRYENEEAVDDSQLPKDRFSAERLKGVDSTLKIQPAELGDSAVYLCASSLNRDTEAFFGQGTRLTVV.

This clone occurred a few times. This chain links TRBV6-6 with TRBJ2-3, with 9 bases aligning to TRBD2. The CDR3 has 14 residues. The germline V gene encodes CDR1 MNHNY and CDR2 SVGAGI (reference sequence). Trimming cost V 11 bases and J 0 bases; bases outside gene matches: 6. CDR3 protein: CAVERGASTDTQYF. CDR3 bases: TGTGCCGTCGAGCGGGGGGCTAGCACAGATACGCAGTATTTT.

This chain uses TRBV30 with TRBJ1-2; the D is unclear. Germline CDR1 GTSNPN, CDR2 SVGIG (reference sequence). The ends were cut back, 2 bases at V and 8 bases at J, with 9 bases in the middle. The CDR3 loop spans 11 amino acids. The CDR3 region has the DNA TGTGCCTGGAGTACTTTCGGGGGCTACACCTTC. It yields the protein CAWSTFGGYTF.

In this sample, this clone turned up a few times. This chain joins TRBV30 and TRBJ1-1; a weak D match, TRBD1 (5 bases). V shed 4 bases and J shed 9 bases, with 9 bases lying between them. Germline V gene lookup returns CDR1 GTSNPN and CDR2 SVGIG (reference sequence). The CDR3 runs 10 residues. The CDR3 sequence: CAWKGAKAFF. For the CDR3, the DNA is TGTGCCTGGAAAGGGGCTAAAGCTTTCTTT.

V gene TRBV11-3 combines with J gene TRBJ2-7; the D gene is possibly TRBD1 (6 bases). Trimming took off 1 base at V and 4 bases at J, with 20 bases between the two ends. The CDR3 is made up of 17 amino acids. CDR1 and CDR2 from the germline V gene are SGHNT and YENEEA. In DNA form, the CDR3 reads TGTGCCAGCAGCTTAGTCCAACAGGTGGGGGCACATTACGAGCAGTACTTC. Its protein product is CASSLVQQVGAHYEQYF. The variable domain in full, completed from reference TRBV11-3 and TRBJ2-7, reads EAGVVQSPRYKIIEKKQPVAFWCNPISGHNTLYWYLQNLGQGPELLIRYENEEAVDDSQLPKDRFSAERLKGVDSTLKIQPAELGDSAVYLCASSLVQQVGAHYEQYFGPGTRLTVT.

The V call is TRBV7-6, the J call TRBJ1-4; 8 nucleotides agree with TRBD1. With V trimmed by 1 base and J by 5 bases, 0 bases remained unmatched. CDR3 length: 14 residues. From germline, CDR1 is SGHVS and CDR2 FNYEAQ. The CDR3 protein is CASSLGQGNEKLFF. For the CDR3, the DNA is TGTGCCAGCAGCTTAGGACAGGGGAATGAAAAACTGTTTTTT.